These T cell receptor beta chains were read from a single sample in a study of T cells after yellow fever vaccination. TCRdb reprocessed the 5' RACE reads via MiXCR and lists one record per CDR3 protein. This table holds roughly 120,000 distinct CDR3 sequences, roughly 7.2% found once. The source was CD4+ T cells sorted from PBMCs, collected roughly 46 days after the first yellow fever vaccination. The receptors here all came from a man between 18 and 35 years old who received the YFV17D yellow fever vaccine. CDR3s include the opening cysteine and the closing phenylalanine or tryptophan. The order of the fields is D gene, clone size, V gene, J gene, CDR3 length, CDR3 protein, CDR3 DNA. The D gene is left open where the match is weak. Some rows mark clone size as missing; the rest say once, few, many or name a class of expanded clone.

D: NA; size: many; V: TRBV7-2; J: TRBJ2-5; length: 13; CDR3: CASSLTQAETQYF; DNA: TGTGCCAGCAGCTTAACCCAGGCGGAGACCCAGTACTTC
D: TRBD2; size: many; V: TRBV20-1; J: TRBJ2-3; length: 15; CDR3: CSARNTGTTGDTQYF; DNA: TGCAGTGCCAGAAACACCGGGACTACCGGAGATACGCAGTATTTT
D: NA; size: many; V: TRBV6-5; J: TRBJ2-2; length: 18; CDR3: CASSYTGGAGLNTGELFF; DNA: TGTGCCAGCAGTTACACGGGTGGGGCAGGGCTCAACACCGGGGAGCTGTTTTTT
D: TRBD2; size: many; V: TRBV4-2; J: TRBJ2-5; length: 15; CDR3: CASSQVPAGQETQYF; DNA: TGTGCCAGCAGCCAAGTTCCAGCGGGGCAAGAGACCCAGTACTTC
D: NA; size: many; V: TRBV21-1; J: TRBJ2-1; length: 16; CDR3: CASSKRAGNRTNEQFF; DNA: TGTGCCAGCAGCAAAAGGGCAGGGAATAGGACCAATGAGCAGTTCTTC
D: TRBD1; size: few; V: TRBV7-8; J: TRBJ2-1; length: 18; CDR3: CASKYRLIGGQGNNEQFF; DNA: TGTGCCAGCAAATATCGATTAATCGGCGGACAGGGAAACAATGAGCAGTTCTTC
D: NA; size: many; V: TRBV7-2; J: TRBJ2-6; length: 16; CDR3: CASSRSRVTGANVLTF; DNA: TGTGCCAGCAGCCGATCACGAGTCACTGGGGCCAACGTCCTGACTTTC
D: NA; size: many; V: TRBV12-3/TRBV12-4; J: TRBJ1-4; length: 14; CDR3: CASKLDVGIEKLFF; DNA: TGTGCCAGCAAACTGGACGTCGGGATAGAAAAACTGTTTTTT
D: TRBD1; size: many; V: TRBV12-3/TRBV12-4; J: TRBJ2-3; length: 15; CDR3: CASSPDRTSTDTQYF; DNA: TGTGCCAGCAGTCCGGACAGGACAAGCACAGATACGCAGTATTTT
D: NA; size: many; V: TRBV3-1; J: TRBJ1-4; length: 15; CDR3: CASSPTGSWNEKLFF; DNA: TGTGCCAGCAGCCCTACAGGGAGCTGGAATGAAAAACTGTTTTTT
D: NA; size: many; V: TRBV5-1; J: TRBJ2-7; length: 17; CDR3: CASSLDPRTETNYEQYF; DNA: TGCGCCAGCAGCTTGGATCCCAGGACAGAGACCAACTACGAGCAGTACTTC
D: NA; size: many; V: TRBV29-1; J: TRBJ1-3; length: 14; CDR3: CSVDNGNSGNTIYF; DNA: TGCAGCGTTGATAACGGAAACTCTGGAAACACCATATATTTT
D: TRBD2; size: many; V: TRBV20-1; J: TRBJ2-1; length: 18; CDR3: CSARAGLAGGRSGNEQFF; DNA: TGCAGTGCTAGGGCGGGACTAGCGGGGGGGCGGTCAGGAAATGAGCAGTTCTTC
D: NA; size: NA; V: TRBV12-3/TRBV12-4; J: TRBJ1-1; length: 12; CDR3: CASSIGGTEAFF; DNA: TGTGCCAGCAGTATAGGGGGCACTGAAGCTTTCTTT
D: TRBD2; size: many; V: TRBV7-8; J: TRBJ2-1; length: 15; CDR3: CASTTSTSGGNEQFF; DNA: TGTGCCAGTACTACAAGTACTAGCGGGGGTAATGAGCAGTTCTTC
D: TRBD1; size: few; V: TRBV19; J: TRBJ1-2; length: 14; CDR3: CASRDRDRAYGYTF; DNA: TGTGCCAGTAGGGACCGGGACAGGGCCTATGGCTACACCTTC